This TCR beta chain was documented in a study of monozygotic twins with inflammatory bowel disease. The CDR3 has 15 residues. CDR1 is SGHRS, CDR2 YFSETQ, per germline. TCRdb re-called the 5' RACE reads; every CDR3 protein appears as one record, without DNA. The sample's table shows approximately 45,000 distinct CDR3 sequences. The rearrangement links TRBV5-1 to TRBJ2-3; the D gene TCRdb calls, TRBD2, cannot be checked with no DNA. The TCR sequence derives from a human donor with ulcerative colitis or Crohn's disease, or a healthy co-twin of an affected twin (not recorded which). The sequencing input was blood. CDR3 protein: CASSLGSGRQDTQYF.